The present entry profiles one T cell receptor beta chain with its context. As yet, its antigen is unknown. The sample originates from a study of CD8 T cells in Susac syndrome. Study observations and caveats: As acknowledged by the study, its TCR sequencing and HLA analysis included a relatively small number of individuals.

Multiple sclerosis controls were treatment-naive patients with stable or active relapsing-remitting disease. Germline V gene data show CDR1 as SGHNT and CDR2 as YYREEE (reference sequence). V was cut by 4 bases and J by 5 bases, with 13 bases left in between. The CDR3 is 13 residues long. RNA was extracted with the RNeasy kit, and a quantity of roughly 0.5 to 1 ug was reverse transcribed using random hexamers. A multiplex approach, immunoSEQ multiplex PCR, amplified TCR beta CDR3 across 54 Vbeta and 13 Jbeta. Using its own MiXCR run on the immunoSEQ multiplex PCR reads, TCRdb lists one record per CDR3 protein. The sample carries 150,000 to 200,000 distinct CDR3 sequences, about 94% recorded once.

The source is a human donor with multiple sclerosis. Sequenced input: CD4+ T cells from PBMCs. The gene calls are TRBV5-4 and TRBJ2-7; perhaps D is TRBD1 or TRBD2 (5 bases each). The CDR3 bases are TGTGCCAGCAGCCGTTACGGGGCCCACGAGCAGTACTTC. It encodes CASSRYGAHEQYF. Combining the CDR3 with reference TRBV5-4 and TRBJ2-7 gives the whole variable domain ETGVTQSPTHLIKTRGQQVTLRCSSQSGHNTVSWYQQALGQGPQFIFQYYREEENGRGNFPPRFSGLQFPNYSSELNVNALELDDSALYLCASSRYGAHEQYFGPGTRLTVT.